This T cell receptor beta chain was profiled in a study of T-cell memory formation after mild COVID-19. Study details: Each donor largely had its own TCR clusters. Broader study findings: Certain responding clones were present in pre-infection memory, suggesting participation of cross-reactive memory.

TCRdb independently ran MiXCR on the 5' RACE reads; one entry per CDR3 protein. The repertoire holds 150,000 to 200,000 distinct CDR3 sequences, with around a third as singletons. A few counts support this clonotype. What it binds is unknown. Germline V lookup: CDR1 SQVTM, CDR2 ANQGSEA. CDR3 size: 11 residues. V shed 5 bases and J 6 bases; nucleotides not matched to a gene: 4. The rearrangement joins TRBV29-1 to TRBJ2-7, with 7 bases matching TRBD1. The sequenced sample was PBMCs or a T cell subset sorted from them (not recorded which). This clonotype was sampled from an adult woman who had mild COVID-19 (a few samples of this study predate the infection). Cell type and time point are not known. CDR3 sequence: CSVSTGAEQYF. DNA for the CDR3: TGCAGCGTTTCCACAGGGGCCGAGCAGTACTTC.